This note documents a single T cell receptor beta chain sequence. Its antigen is unknown. This entry belongs to a study of T cell responses to AZD1222 COVID-19 vaccine. Study results and caveats: Donors, mostly white British, included more females; clonal diversity was possibly underestimated. It was only a handful of AZD1222 recipients who were seropositive at baseline. Two AZD1222 doses significantly raised spike-specific TCR breadth and depth over controls.

The CDR3 spans 18 residues. Germline assignment: CDR1 LNHDA and CDR2 SQIVND (reference sequence). Trimming cost V 3 bases and J 5 bases, with 25 bases left between them. The assay was immunoSEQ multiplex PCR, and TCRdb's table has in-frame clones only and misses some. The sample yields approximately 130,000 clones, about 82% seen once. The source of this sequence is an adult who received the MenACWY meningococcal vaccine as a control. This chain connects TRBV19 to TRBJ1-1; maybe TRBD1 (5 bases). Sequences were derived from peripheral blood, sampled 28 days after the second dose of the MenACWY control vaccine. The CDR3 DNA is TGTGCCAGTAGTATTCCCCTCCGGGCTGGCAGGGATGGTACTGAAGCTTTCTTT. Amino acids: CASSIPLRAGRDGTEAFF. The complete variable domain, with remaining parts taken from reference TRBV19 and TRBJ1-1, reads DGGITQSPKYLFRKEGQNVTLSCEQNLNHDAMYWYRQDPGQGLRLIYYSQIVNDFQKGDIAEGYSVSREKKESFPLTVTSAQKNPTAFYLCASSIPLRAGRDGTEAFFGQGTRLTVV.